These T cell receptor beta chains were read from a single sample in a study of a mutant IDH1 vaccine in newly diagnosed glioma. These receptors have no identified antigens. TCRdb's copy holds only in-frame clones and misses some; the assay was immunoSEQ multiplex PCR. Of tens of thousands of clones listed, 70% to 80% are singletons. The sample in question was PBMCs, obtained from a glioma patient whose treatment included an IDH1 peptide vaccine. All receptors come from a woman aged 18-29 years with glioma. CDR3s include the opening cysteine and the closing phenylalanine or tryptophan. D genes are given only for firm matches. Part of the rows lack a size; the others show once, few, many or a class for expanded clones.

CDR3: CASSQDRGQGEAFF
DNA: TGTGCCAGCAGCCAAGACAGGGGGCAGGGTGAAGCTTTCTTT
D: TRBD1
V: TRBV4-2
J: TRBJ1-1
size: .

CDR3: CASSWGNSYEQYF
DNA: TGTGCCAGCAGTTGGGGGAACTCCTACGAGCAGTACTTC
D: .
V: TRBV6-5
J: TRBJ2-7
size: .

CDR3: CASSYSGQSSGYTF
DNA: TGTGCCAGCAGTTACTCTGGACAGTCTAGCGGCTACACCTTC
D: .
V: TRBV6-5
J: TRBJ1-2
size: .

CDR3: CASTLTGGTEAFF
DNA: TGTGCCAGCACTCTGACAGGCGGGACTGAAGCTTTCTTT
D: .
V: TRBV5-4
J: TRBJ1-1
size: .

CDR3: CASSPGLAVVAEQFF
DNA: TGTGCCAGCAGCCCCGGCCTAGCGGTTGTTGCTGAGCAGTTCTTC
D: TRBD2
V: TRBV7-8
J: TRBJ2-1
size: .

CDR3: CASRGGTGTYNEQFF
DNA: TGCGCCAGCAGGGGCGGGACAGGGACTTACAATGAGCAGTTCTTC
D: TRBD1
V: TRBV10-2
J: TRBJ2-1
size: .

CDR3: CASSPSIADTQYF
DNA: TGTGCTAGCAGCCCCTCGATCGCAGATACGCAGTATTTT
D: .
V: TRBV7-7
J: TRBJ2-3
size: .

CDR3: CASSPPTGLGEKLFF
DNA: TGTGCCAGCTCACCACCTACGGGTTTGGGTGAAAAACTGTTTTTT
D: .
V: TRBV18
J: TRBJ1-4
size: .

CDR3: CASSLAPLYEQYF
DNA: TGCGCCAGCAGCTTAGCCCCCCTATACGAGCAGTACTTC
D: .
V: TRBV5-1
J: TRBJ2-7
size: .

CDR3: CASSQGQGPNTEAFF
DNA: TGCGCCAGCAGCCAGGGACAGGGACCGAACACTGAAGCTTTCTTT
D: TRBD1
V: TRBV5-1
J: TRBJ1-1
size: .

CDR3: CASSPRGLAGREEQYF
DNA: TGTGCCAGCAGCCCCCGTGGACTAGCGGGACGCGAAGAGCAGTACTTC
D: TRBD2
V: TRBV9
J: TRBJ2-7
size: .

CDR3: CASSEEQAAYEQYF
DNA: TGTGCCAGCAGTGAAGAGCAGGCAGCCTACGAGCAGTACTTC
D: .
V: TRBV2
J: TRBJ2-7
size: .

CDR3: CASSEPGGVTYEQYF
DNA: TGTGCCAGCAGTGAACCAGGCGGGGTTACCTACGAGCAGTACTTC
D: .
V: TRBV6-1
J: TRBJ2-7
size: .

CDR3: CASSARPWGQYF
DNA: TGTGCCAGCAGTGCCAGGCCTTGGGGGCAGTACTTC
D: .
V: TRBV25-1
J: TRBJ2-7
size: .

CDR3: CASSSYTEAFF
DNA: TGTGCCAGCAGCTCATACACTGAAGCTTTCTTT
D: .
V: TRBV5-4
J: TRBJ1-1
size: .

CDR3: CSVSTDTQYF
DNA: TGCAGCGTCAGCACAGATACGCAGTATTTT
D: .
V: TRBV29-1
J: TRBJ2-3
size: .

CDR3: CASSPRTGTGELFF
DNA: TGTGCCAGCAGCCCCCGGACAGGGACCGGGGAGCTGTTTTTT
D: TRBD1
V: TRBV7-2
J: TRBJ2-2
size: .

CDR3: CASSLRLAGQETQYF
DNA: TGCGCCAGCAGCTTGAGGCTAGCGGGCCAAGAGACCCAGTACTTC
D: TRBD2
V: TRBV5-1
J: TRBJ2-5
size: .

CDR3: CASSLFLDRAPETQYF
DNA: TGTGCTAGCAGCTTATTTCTGGACAGGGCTCCGGAGACCCAGTACTTC
D: TRBD1
V: TRBV7-7
J: TRBJ2-5
size: .

CDR3: CASSQGLAGGPRDTQYF
DNA: TGTGCCAGCAGTCAGGGACTAGCGGGAGGGCCGAGGGATACGCAGTATTTT
D: TRBD2
V: TRBV27
J: TRBJ2-3
size: .

CDR3: CASSLAGLAGYGGETQYF
DNA: TGTGCCAGCAGTTTAGCGGGACTAGCGGGATATGGGGGAGAGACCCAGTACTTC
D: TRBD2
V: TRBV28
J: TRBJ2-5
size: .

CDR3: CASSLAGQGGLSAFF
DNA: TGTGCCAGCAGCTTGGCAGGACAGGGGGGCCTCAGTGCTTTCTTT
D: TRBD1
V: TRBV5-8
J: TRBJ1-1
size: .

CDR3: CASSYTGKDTYGYTF
DNA: TGTGCCAGCAGTTACACAGGGAAAGACACCTATGGCTACACCTTC
D: .
V: TRBV6-5
J: TRBJ1-2
size: few

CDR3: CASSQGPGNTIYF
DNA: TGTGCCAGCAGCCAAGGACCTGGAAACACCATATATTTT
D: .
V: TRBV5-5
J: TRBJ1-3
size: .

CDR3: CASSHTATNEKLFF
DNA: TGTGCCAGCAGTCATACAGCAACTAATGAAAAACTGTTTTTT
D: .
V: TRBV27
J: TRBJ1-4
size: .

CDR3: CASRRTGLRTEAFF
DNA: TGTGCCAGCAGACGGACAGGGCTGCGGACTGAAGCTTTCTTT
D: TRBD1
V: TRBV2
J: TRBJ1-1
size: .

CDR3: CASSLTPGANVLTF
DNA: TGCGCCAGCAGCTTGACTCCTGGGGCCAACGTCCTGACTTTC
D: .
V: TRBV5-1
J: TRBJ2-6
size: .

CDR3: CASSRGLAYTDTQYF
DNA: TGTGCTAGCAGCCGGGGACTAGCTTACACAGATACGCAGTATTTT
D: TRBD2
V: TRBV7-7
J: TRBJ2-3
size: .

CDR3: CASSFEDTTDTQYF
DNA: TGCGCCAGCAGCTTTGAGGATACCACAGATACGCAGTATTTT
D: .
V: TRBV5-1
J: TRBJ2-3
size: .

CDR3: CAWSRPGQGGTDTQYF
DNA: TGTGCCTGGAGTCGCCCGGGACAGGGGGGAACAGATACGCAGTATTTT
D: TRBD1
V: TRBV30
J: TRBJ2-3
size: .

CDR3: CASMVVGRGAAFDGYTF
DNA: TGTGCCAGCATGGTTGTTGGTAGGGGAGCTGCCTTTGATGGCTACACCTTC
D: .
V: TRBV2
J: TRBJ1-2
size: .

CDR3: CASTLPRGTGVLETQYF
DNA: TGTGCCAGCACACTCCCCCGGGGGACAGGGGTGTTGGAGACCCAGTACTTC
D: TRBD1
V: TRBV7-6
J: TRBJ2-5
size: .

CDR3: CSVWRDTQYF
DNA: TGCAGCGTTTGGCGAGATACGCAGTATTTT
D: .
V: TRBV29-1
J: TRBJ2-3
size: .

CDR3: CASSLGDLNEQFF
DNA: TGTGCCAGCAGCTTAGGAGATTTGAATGAGCAGTTCTTC
D: .
V: TRBV7-9
J: TRBJ2-1
size: .

CDR3: CASSGTFSNQPQHF
DNA: TGTGCCAGTAGTGGGACGTTTAGCAATCAGCCCCAGCATTTT
D: .
V: TRBV19
J: TRBJ1-5
size: few

CDR3: CASSQVPGGGYTF
DNA: TGTGCCAGCAGCCAAGTCCCAGGGGGTGGCTACACCTTC
D: TRBD1
V: TRBV7-2
J: TRBJ1-2
size: few

CDR3: CSVDARGGEVDGYTF
DNA: TGCAGCGTTGACGCCCGCGGGGGGGAGGTAGATGGCTACACCTTC
D: .
V: TRBV29-1
J: TRBJ1-2
size: .

CDR3: CASGPGQVYEQYF
DNA: TGTGCCAGCGGACCGGGACAGGTCTACGAGCAGTACTTC
D: TRBD1
V: TRBV27
J: TRBJ2-7
size: .

CDR3: CATSRRLGRANARDTEAFF
DNA: TGTGCCACCAGCAGACGGCTTGGCAGGGCCAACGCGAGAGACACTGAAGCTTTCTTT
D: .
V: TRBV15
J: TRBJ1-1
size: .

CDR3: CASSFDRDTSPHEQYF
DNA: TGTGCCAGCAGTTTCGACCGGGACACCTCCCCCCACGAGCAGTACTTC
D: .
V: TRBV6-5
J: TRBJ2-7
size: .

CDR3: CASSMGQLGGRSTEAFF
DNA: TGTGCCAGCAGCATGGGTCAACTAGGGGGAAGGAGCACTGAAGCTTTCTTT
D: .
V: TRBV7-8
J: TRBJ1-1
size: .

CDR3: CASSKRTGGDQPQHF
DNA: TGTGCCAGCAGCAAAAGGACCGGTGGGGATCAGCCCCAGCATTTT
D: .
V: TRBV7-2
J: TRBJ1-5
size: few

CDR3: CASSFPTSGNEQFF
DNA: TGTGCCAGCAGCTTCCCGACTAGCGGCAATGAGCAGTTCTTC
D: TRBD2
V: TRBV5-6
J: TRBJ2-1
size: .

CDR3: CAWSRDFYGYTF
DNA: TGTGCCTGGAGTCGGGACTTCTATGGCTACACCTTC
D: .
V: TRBV30
J: TRBJ1-2
size: once

CDR3: CASSLAWTVNRYSYEQYF
DNA: TGTGCCAGCAGCTTAGCGTGGACGGTGAATCGATACTCCTACGAGCAGTACTTC
D: .
V: TRBV7-9
J: TRBJ2-7
size: .

CDR3: CASIQSVAQPYGYTF
DNA: TGTGCCAGTATTCAATCGGTTGCCCAACCCTATGGCTACACCTTC
D: .
V: TRBV19
J: TRBJ1-2
size: .

CDR3: CASSLGSSGAFQETQYF
DNA: TGCGCCAGCAGCTTGGGATCGTCAGGGGCCTTCCAAGAGACCCAGTACTTC
D: .
V: TRBV5-1
J: TRBJ2-5
size: .

CDR3: CASSLSGTASSGANVLTF
DNA: TGTGCCAGCAGCTTAAGTGGGACAGCGAGCTCTGGGGCCAACGTCCTGACTTTC
D: TRBD1
V: TRBV11-2
J: TRBJ2-6
size: .

CDR3: CASSLAGGNTEAFF
DNA: TGCGCCAGCAGCTTGGCAGGGGGGAACACTGAAGCTTTCTTT
D: TRBD1
V: TRBV5-1
J: TRBJ1-1
size: few

CDR3: CASSEAGALNYGYTF
DNA: TGTGCCAGCAGTGAGGCGGGGGCCCTTAACTATGGCTACACCTTC
D: .
V: TRBV25-1
J: TRBJ1-2
size: .

CDR3: CASSQGTGGAFF
DNA: TGTGCCAGCAGCCAAGGAACCGGAGGGGCTTTCTTC
D: .
V: TRBV14
J: TRBJ2-1
size: .